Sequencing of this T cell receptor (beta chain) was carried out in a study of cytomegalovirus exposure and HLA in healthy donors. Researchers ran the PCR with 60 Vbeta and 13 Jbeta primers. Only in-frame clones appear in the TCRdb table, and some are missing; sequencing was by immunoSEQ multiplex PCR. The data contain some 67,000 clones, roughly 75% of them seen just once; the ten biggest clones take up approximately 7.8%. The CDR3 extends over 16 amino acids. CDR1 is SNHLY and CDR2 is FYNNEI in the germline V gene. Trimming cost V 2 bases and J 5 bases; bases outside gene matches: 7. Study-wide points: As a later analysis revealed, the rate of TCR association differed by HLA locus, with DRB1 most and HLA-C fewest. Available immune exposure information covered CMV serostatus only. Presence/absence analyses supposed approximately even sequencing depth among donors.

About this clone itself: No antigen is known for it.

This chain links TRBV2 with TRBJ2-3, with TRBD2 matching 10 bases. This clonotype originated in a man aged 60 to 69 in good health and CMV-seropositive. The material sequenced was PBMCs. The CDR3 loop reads CASSEYTSGIGDTQYF. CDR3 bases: TGTGCCAGCAGTGAATATACTAGCGGGATAGGAGATACGCAGTATTTT.